The subject of this entry is one T cell receptor (beta chain). Antigen specificity is unknown. The CDR3 runs to 17 residues. J was trimmed by 4 bases and V by 4 bases; bases with no gene match: 7. Germline CDR1 is MNHEY and CDR2 is SMNVEV (reference sequence). Profiled with immunoSEQ multiplex PCR; TCRdb holds only in-frame clones, not every one. The sample includes 2.3 million or so clones, 85% to 95% of them seen just once. The entry originates in a study of shared clonotypes between healthy human individuals. Study outcomes and limitations: Of the naive CD4 clonotypes, approximately 5% were shared across a few donors.

This TCR was recovered from a man between 18 and 29 years old in good health. Some clones in this sample may be carry-over from other donors' samples. The V gene is TRBV27, the J gene TRBJ2-5; 15 positions agree with TRBD2. The sequenced material came from naive CD4+ T cells from PBMCs. Subset indicated: CD45RA+ positively selected. The CDR3 DNA follows: TGTGCCAGCAGTTGGACTAGCGGGAGGGCCTACCGAGAGACCCAGTACTTC. This gives the protein CASSWTSGRAYRETQYF.